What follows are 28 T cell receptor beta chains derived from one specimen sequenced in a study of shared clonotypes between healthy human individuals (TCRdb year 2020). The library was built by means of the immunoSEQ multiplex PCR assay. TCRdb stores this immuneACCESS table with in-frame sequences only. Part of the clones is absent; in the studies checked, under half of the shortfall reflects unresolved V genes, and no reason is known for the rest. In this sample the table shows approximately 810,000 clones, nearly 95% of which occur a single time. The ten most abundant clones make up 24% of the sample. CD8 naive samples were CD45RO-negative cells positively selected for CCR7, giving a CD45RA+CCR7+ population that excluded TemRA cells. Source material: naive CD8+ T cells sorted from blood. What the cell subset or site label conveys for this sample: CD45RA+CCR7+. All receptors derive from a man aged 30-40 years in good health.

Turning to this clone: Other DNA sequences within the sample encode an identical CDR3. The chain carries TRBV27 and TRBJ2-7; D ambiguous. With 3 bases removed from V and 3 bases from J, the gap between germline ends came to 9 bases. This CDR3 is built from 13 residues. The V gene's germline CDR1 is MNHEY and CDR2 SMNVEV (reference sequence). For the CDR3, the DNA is TGTGCCAGCAGTTTGGGCCAGAGCTACGAGCAGTACTTC. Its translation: CASSLGQSYEQYF.

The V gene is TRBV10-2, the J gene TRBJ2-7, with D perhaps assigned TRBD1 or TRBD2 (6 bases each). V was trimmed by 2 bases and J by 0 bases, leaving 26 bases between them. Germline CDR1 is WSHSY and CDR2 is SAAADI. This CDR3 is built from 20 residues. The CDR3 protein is CASSEGGPPWEVASSYEQYF. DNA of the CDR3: TGCGCCAGCAGTGAGGGGGGCCCACCTTGGGAGGTAGCCAGCTCCTACGAGCAGTACTTC.

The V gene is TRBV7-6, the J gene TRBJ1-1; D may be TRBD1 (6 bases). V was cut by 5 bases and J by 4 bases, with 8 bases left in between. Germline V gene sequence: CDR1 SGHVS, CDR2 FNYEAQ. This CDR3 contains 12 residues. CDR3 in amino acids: CASSQQGTEAFF. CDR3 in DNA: TGTGCCAGCAGCCAACAGGGCACTGAAGCTTTCTTT.

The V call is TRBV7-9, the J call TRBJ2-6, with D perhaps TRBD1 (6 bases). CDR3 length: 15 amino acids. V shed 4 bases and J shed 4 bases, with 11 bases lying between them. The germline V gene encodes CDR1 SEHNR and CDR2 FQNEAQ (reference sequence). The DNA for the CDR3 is TGTGCCAGCAGCTACAGGGACGTAGGGGCCAACGTCCTGACTTTC. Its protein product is CASSYRDVGANVLTF.

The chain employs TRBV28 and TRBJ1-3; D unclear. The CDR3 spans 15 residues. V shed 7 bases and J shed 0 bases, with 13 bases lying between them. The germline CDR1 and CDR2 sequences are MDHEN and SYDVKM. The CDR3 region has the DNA TGTGCCAGCACCGACCCCCCGGGCTCTGGAAACACCATATATTTT. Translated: CASTDPPGSGNTIYF. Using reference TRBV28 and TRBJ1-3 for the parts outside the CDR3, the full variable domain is DVKVTQSSRYLVKRTGEKVFLECVQDMDHENMFWYRQDPGLGLRLIYFSYDVKMKEKGDIPEGYSVSREKKERFSLILESASTNQTSMYLCASTDPPGSGNTIYFGEGSWLTVV.

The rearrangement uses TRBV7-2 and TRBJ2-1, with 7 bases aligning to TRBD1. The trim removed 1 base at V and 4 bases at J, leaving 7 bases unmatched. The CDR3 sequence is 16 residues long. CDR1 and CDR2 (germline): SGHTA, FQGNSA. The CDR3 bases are TGTGCCAGCAGCTTAGGTGAGGACAGGATTTACAATGAGCAGTTCTTC. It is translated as CASSLGEDRIYNEQFF.

The DNA for the CDR3 is TGTGCCAGCAGTTTAATCCCGGGACAGGGGGTATCTGGGGCCAACGTCCTGACTTTC. Encoded protein: CASSLIPGQGVSGANVLTF. The genes are TRBV27 and TRBJ2-6; 11 nucleotides align to TRBD1. Unmatched junction bases numbered 7, after V lost 2 bases and J lost 1 base. CDR3 length: 19 residues. The germline V gene encodes CDR1 MNHEY and CDR2 SMNVEV (reference sequence). The variable domain in full, with the rest retrieved from reference TRBV27 and TRBJ2-6, is EAQVTQNPRYLITVTGKKLTVTCSQNMNHEYMSWYRQDPGLGLRQIYYSMNVEVTDKGDVPEGYKVSRKEKRNFPLILESPSPNQTSLYFCASSLIPGQGVSGANVLTFGAGSRLTVL.

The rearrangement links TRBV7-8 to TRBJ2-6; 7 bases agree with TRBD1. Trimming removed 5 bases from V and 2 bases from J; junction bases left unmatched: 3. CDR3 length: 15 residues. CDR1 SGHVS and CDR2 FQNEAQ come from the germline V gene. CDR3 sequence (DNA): TGTGCCAGCAGCCGGACAGGTGCTGGGGCCAACGTCCTGACTTTC. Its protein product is CASSRTGAGANVLTF.

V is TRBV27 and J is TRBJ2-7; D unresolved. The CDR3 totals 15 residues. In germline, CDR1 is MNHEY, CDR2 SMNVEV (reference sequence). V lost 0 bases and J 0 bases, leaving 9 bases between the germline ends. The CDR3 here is CASSLSWQASYEQYF. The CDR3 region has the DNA TGTGCCAGCAGTTTATCGTGGCAGGCCTCCTACGAGCAGTACTTC.

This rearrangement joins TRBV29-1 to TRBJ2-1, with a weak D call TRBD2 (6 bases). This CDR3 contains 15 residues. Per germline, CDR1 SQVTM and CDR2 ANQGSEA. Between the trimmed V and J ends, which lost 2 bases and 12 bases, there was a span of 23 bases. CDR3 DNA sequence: TGCAGCGTTGAACAGACCGGGAGCTGGACCCCCACGCAGTTCTTC. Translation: CSVEQTGSWTPTQFF.

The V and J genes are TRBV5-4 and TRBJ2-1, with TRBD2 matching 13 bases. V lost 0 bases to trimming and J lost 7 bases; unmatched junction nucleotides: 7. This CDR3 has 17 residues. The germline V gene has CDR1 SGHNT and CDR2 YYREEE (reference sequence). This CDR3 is CASSLEGRGLAGNEQFF. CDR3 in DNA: TGTGCCAGCAGCTTGGAGGGGCGGGGACTAGCGGGGAATGAGCAGTTCTTC.

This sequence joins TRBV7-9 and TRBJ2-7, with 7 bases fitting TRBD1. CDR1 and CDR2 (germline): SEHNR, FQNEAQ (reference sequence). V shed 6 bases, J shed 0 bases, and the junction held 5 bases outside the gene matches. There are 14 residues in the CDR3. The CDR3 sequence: CASSTDRASYEQYF. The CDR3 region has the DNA TGTGCCAGCAGTACAGACAGGGCCTCCTACGAGCAGTACTTC. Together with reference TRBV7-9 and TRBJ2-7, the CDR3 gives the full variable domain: DTGVSQNPRHKITKRGQNVTFRCDPISEHNRLYWYRQTLGQGPEFLTYFQNEAQLEKSRLLSDRFSAERPKGSFSTLEIQRTEQGDSAMYLCASSTDRASYEQYFGPGTRLTVT.

The chain's CDR3 is CASSPHVGGPTDTQYF. CDR3 sequence (DNA): TGTGCCAGCAGCCCCCACGTGGGAGGGCCCACAGATACGCAGTATTTT. This sequence joins TRBV7-2 and TRBJ2-3; 7 nucleotides line up with TRBD2. The V and J ends lost 5 bases and 2 bases, in that order; junction bases with no gene match: 10. The length of the CDR3 is 16 residues. Per germline, CDR1 SGHTA and CDR2 FQGNSA. Drawing the rest from reference TRBV7-2 and TRBJ2-3, the complete variable domain is GAGVSQSPSNKVTEKGKDVELRCDPISGHTALYWYRQSLGQGLEFLIYFQGNSAPDKSGLPSDRFSAERTGGSVSTLTIQRTQQEDSAVYLCASSPHVGGPTDTQYFGPGTRLTVL.

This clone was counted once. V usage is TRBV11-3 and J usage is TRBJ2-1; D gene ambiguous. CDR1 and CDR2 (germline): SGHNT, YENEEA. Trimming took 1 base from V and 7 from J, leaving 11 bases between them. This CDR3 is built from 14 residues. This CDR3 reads CASSLGSGGNEQFF. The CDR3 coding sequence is TGTGCCAGCAGCTTAGGGTCCGGCGGAAATGAGCAGTTCTTC.

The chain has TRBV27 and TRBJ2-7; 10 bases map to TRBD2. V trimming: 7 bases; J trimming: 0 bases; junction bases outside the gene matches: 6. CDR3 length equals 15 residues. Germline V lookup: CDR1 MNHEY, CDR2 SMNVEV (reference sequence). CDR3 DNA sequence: TGTGCCAGCAACGCCGGGACTAGCGCCTCCTACGAGCAGTACTTC. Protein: CASNAGTSASYEQYF.

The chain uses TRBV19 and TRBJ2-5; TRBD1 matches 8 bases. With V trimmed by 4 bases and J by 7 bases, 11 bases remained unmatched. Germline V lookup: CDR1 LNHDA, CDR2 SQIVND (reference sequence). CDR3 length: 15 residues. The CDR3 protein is CASSTRTGHAMTQYF. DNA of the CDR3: TGTGCCAGTAGTACTAGGACAGGGCATGCCATGACCCAGTACTTC.

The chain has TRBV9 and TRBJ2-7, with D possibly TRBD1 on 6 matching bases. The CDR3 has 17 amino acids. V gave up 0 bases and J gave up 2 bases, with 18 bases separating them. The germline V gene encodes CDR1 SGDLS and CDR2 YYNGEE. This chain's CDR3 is CASSVVLDRPRTYEQYF. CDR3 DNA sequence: TGTGCCAGCAGCGTAGTATTGGACAGACCAAGGACCTACGAGCAGTACTTC.

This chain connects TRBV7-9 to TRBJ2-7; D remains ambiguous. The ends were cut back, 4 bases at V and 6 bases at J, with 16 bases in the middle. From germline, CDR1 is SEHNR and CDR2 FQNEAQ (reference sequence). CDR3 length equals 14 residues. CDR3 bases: TGTGCCAGCAGCTCCAGTTTAATCACGGGCGAGCAGTACTTC. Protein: CASSSSLITGEQYF.

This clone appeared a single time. The CDR3 DNA follows: TGTGCCAGCAGCCCAGGACAGCACACTGAAGCTTTCTTT. Protein product: CASSPGQHTEAFF. This rearrangement joins TRBV7-9 to TRBJ1-1; D is possibly TRBD1 (6 bases). V was trimmed by 5 bases and J by 3 bases, leaving 10 bases between them. Germline values: CDR1 SEHNR, CDR2 FQNEAQ (reference sequence). The CDR3 consists of 13 residues.

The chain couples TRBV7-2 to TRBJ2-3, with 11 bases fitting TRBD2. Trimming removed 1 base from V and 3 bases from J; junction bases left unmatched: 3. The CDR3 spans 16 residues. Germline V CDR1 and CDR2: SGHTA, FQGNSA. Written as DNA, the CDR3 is TGTGCCAGCAGCTTAGAGCGGACTAGCGGGACAGATACGCAGTATTTT. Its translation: CASSLERTSGTDTQYF.

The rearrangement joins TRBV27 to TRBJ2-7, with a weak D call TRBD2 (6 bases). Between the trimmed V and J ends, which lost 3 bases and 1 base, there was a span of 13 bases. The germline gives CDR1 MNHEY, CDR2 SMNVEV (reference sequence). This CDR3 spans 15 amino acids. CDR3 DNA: TGTGCCAGCAGTTTGATACCGACTAGATCCTACGAGCAGTACTTC. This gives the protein CASSLIPTRSYEQYF.

The CDR3 region has the DNA TGCAGCATCCGGGACAGGCCCTACGAGCAGTACTTC. Protein: CSIRDRPYEQYF. The chain recombines TRBV29-1 with TRBJ2-7; 8 nucleotides agree with TRBD1. The CDR3 runs to 12 residues. The V gene end was trimmed by 8 bases and the J gene end by 2 bases; junction bases not matched to a gene: 5. Germline CDR1 reads SQVTM; CDR2 reads ANQGSEA.

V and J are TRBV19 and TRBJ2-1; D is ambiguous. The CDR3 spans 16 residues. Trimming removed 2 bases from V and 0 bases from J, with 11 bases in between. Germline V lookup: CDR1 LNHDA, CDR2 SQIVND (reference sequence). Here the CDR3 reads CASSIKGTGSYNEQFF. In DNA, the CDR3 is TGTGCCAGTAGTATAAAAGGAACGGGCTCCTACAATGAGCAGTTCTTC.

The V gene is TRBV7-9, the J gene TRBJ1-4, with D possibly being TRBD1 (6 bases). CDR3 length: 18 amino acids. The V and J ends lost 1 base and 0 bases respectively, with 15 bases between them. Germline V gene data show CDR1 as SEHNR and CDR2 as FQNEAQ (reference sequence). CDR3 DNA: TGTGCCAGCAGCTTAGGAGAAGTGGGGGCTACAACTAATGAAAAACTGTTTTTT. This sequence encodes CASSLGEVGATTNEKLFF.

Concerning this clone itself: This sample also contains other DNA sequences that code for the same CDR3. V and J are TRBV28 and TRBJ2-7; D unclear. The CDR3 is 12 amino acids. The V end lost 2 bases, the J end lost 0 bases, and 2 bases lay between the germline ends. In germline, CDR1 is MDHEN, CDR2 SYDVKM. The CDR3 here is CASSLTSYEQYF. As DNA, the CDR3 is TGTGCCAGCAGTTTAACCTCCTACGAGCAGTACTTC.

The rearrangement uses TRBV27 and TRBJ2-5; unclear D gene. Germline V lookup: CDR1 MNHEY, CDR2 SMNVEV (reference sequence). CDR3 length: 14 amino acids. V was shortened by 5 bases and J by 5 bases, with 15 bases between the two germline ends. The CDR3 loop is CASSLLTKLETQYF. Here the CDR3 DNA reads TGTGCCAGCAGTCTATTAACTAAATTGGAGACCCAGTACTTC.

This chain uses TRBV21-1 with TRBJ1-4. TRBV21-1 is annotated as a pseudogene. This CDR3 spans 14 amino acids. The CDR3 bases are TGTGCCAGCAGCAAAGAGCGGGGTAGAGCAAAACTGTTTTTT. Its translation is CASSKERGRAKLFF.

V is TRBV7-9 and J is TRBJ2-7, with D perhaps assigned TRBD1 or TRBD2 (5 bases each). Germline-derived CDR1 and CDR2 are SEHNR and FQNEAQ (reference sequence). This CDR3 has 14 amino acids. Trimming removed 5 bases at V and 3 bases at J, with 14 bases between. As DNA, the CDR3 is TGTGCCAGCAGCGAGACAGTGGCGGGCTACGAGCAGTACTTC. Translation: CASSETVAGYEQYF.